The 15 T cell receptor beta chains presented below share a single source sample, sequenced in a study of blood T cell repertoires in COVID-19. Sequencing was performed with immunoSEQ multiplex PCR; in TCRdb, only in-frame clones are kept and a portion is missing. The sample has roughly 65,000 clones; around nine tenths are singletons. The specimen sequenced was peripheral blood. The receptors were gathered from a man between 60 and 75 years old with acute or convalescent COVID-19.

The chain carries TRBV19 and TRBJ1-1; maybe TRBD1 (5 bases). Germline V gives CDR1 LNHDA, CDR2 SQIVND (reference sequence). The CDR3 sequence is 14 residues long. Trimming removed 0 bases from V and 3 bases from J, with 8 bases in between. CDR3 coding DNA: TGTGCCAGTAGTATAGAAGGGGCTTACACTGAAGCTTTCTTT. Translation gives CASSIEGAYTEAFF.

The chain couples TRBV6-5 to TRBJ1-5; D is undetermined. Germline V gene sequence: CDR1 MNHEY, CDR2 SVGAGI. The V end was cut by 6 bases, the J end by 6 bases, with 15 bases between. This CDR3 is built from 14 residues. As DNA, the CDR3 is TGTGCCAGCAGCGGAACCCGGGGTTTTCAGCCCCAGCATTTT. The encoded protein is CASSGTRGFQPQHF.

V is TRBV5-1 and J is TRBJ1-5, with D uncertain. This CDR3 comprises 15 residues. V was pared by 0 bases and J by 0 bases, with 7 bases between. Germline V gene sequence: CDR1 SGHRS, CDR2 YFSETQ. In DNA form, the CDR3 reads TGCGCCAGCAGCTTGGAAGGAGATAGCAATCAGCCCCAGCATTTT. It specifies CASSLEGDSNQPQHF.

The V and J genes are TRBV7-3 and TRBJ1-1; D remains ambiguous. V lost 4 bases, J lost 5 bases, and 11 bases lay in between. The CDR3 spans 13 residues. CDR1 and CDR2 from the germline V gene are SGHTA and FQGTGA. CDR3 in DNA: TGTGCCAGCAGCTCCCGACTTGAGACTGAAGCTTTCTTT. Translation gives CASSSRLETEAFF.

This clone was detected once. The chain employs TRBV24-1 and TRBJ2-2; 9 bases are a match to TRBD2. The V segment lost 3 bases and the J segment 1 base; nucleotides outside the gene matches: 2. Germline V gene lookup returns CDR1 KGHDR and CDR2 SFDVKD. The CDR3 has 16 residues. The CDR3 loop is CATSDRTSVNTGELFF. The CDR3 coding sequence is TGTGCCACCAGTGATAGGACTAGCGTGAACACCGGGGAGCTGTTTTTT.

The chain uses TRBV6-1 and TRBJ2-7; 8 bases map to TRBD1. This CDR3 is 14 amino acids long. Germline assignment: CDR1 MNHNS and CDR2 SASEGT. The trim removed 2 bases at V and 6 bases at J, leaving 6 bases unmatched. This chain's CDR3 is CASSENGQGIEQYF. The CDR3 DNA reads as TGTGCCAGCAGTGAAAACGGACAGGGAATCGAGCAGTACTTC.

This clone was detected only once. This chain uses TRBV6-2 or TRBV6-3 with TRBJ1-3, with D uncertain. Germline assignment: CDR1 MNHEY and CDR2 SVGEGT. The V end lost 2 bases, the J end lost 9 bases, and 14 bases lay between the germline ends. CDR3 length equals 14 residues. The CDR3 DNA reads TGTGCCAGCAGTTACCCAGAGCCGGGGATCACCATATATTTT. Translation gives CASSYPEPGITIYF.

The V call is TRBV19, the J call TRBJ1-2; perhaps TRBD1 as D (5 bases). Deletions cut 4 bases from V and 5 bases from J, with 20 bases between. Germline values: CDR1 LNHDA, CDR2 SQIVND (reference sequence). The CDR3 has 16 amino acids. The CDR3 coding sequence is TGTGCCAGTAGTACTCCATTCGAGACAGCTCATTATGGCTACACCTTC. Protein: CASSTPFETAHYGYTF.

The chain employs TRBV18 and TRBJ2-7; D unresolved. Trimming left V 0 bases short and J 6 bases short, with 9 bases between. The CDR3 consists of 13 residues. Germline loops: CDR1 KGHSH, CDR2 LQKENI. CDR3: CASSPPAQSEQYF. The CDR3 DNA follows: TGTGCCAGCTCACCACCCGCTCAGTCCGAGCAGTACTTC.

V gene TRBV2 combines with J gene TRBJ1-5; a weak D match, TRBD1 (5 bases). Germline loops: CDR1 SNHLY, CDR2 FYNNEI. This CDR3 spans 14 amino acids. Between the trimmed V and J ends, which lost 5 bases and 4 bases, there was a span of 12 bases. This CDR3 reads CASSKDGQNQPQHF. The CDR3, as DNA: TGTGCCAGCAGTAAGGACGGACAAAATCAGCCCCAGCATTTT.

The chain couples TRBV19 to TRBJ1-5; maybe TRBD1 (6 bases). Germline V gene sequence: CDR1 LNHDA, CDR2 SQIVND (reference sequence). This CDR3 comprises 16 residues. Trimming pared 2 bases from V and 2 bases from J, leaving 13 bases between. CDR3 protein: CASSIRDILGNQPQHF. The CDR3 bases are TGTGCCAGTAGTATAAGGGACATTCTGGGCAATCAGCCCCAGCATTTT. Supplemented by reference TRBV19 and TRBJ1-5, the full variable domain reads DGGITQSPKYLFRKEGQNVTLSCEQNLNHDAMYWYRQDPGQGLRLIYYSQIVNDFQKGDIAEGYSVSREKKESFPLTVTSAQKNPTAFYLCASSIRDILGNQPQHFGDGTRLSIL.

The chain has TRBV28 and TRBJ2-7; D gene ambiguous. V was pared by 7 bases and J by 7 bases, with 14 bases between. CDR3 length: 12 amino acids. Per germline, CDR1 MDHEN and CDR2 SYDVKM. Here the CDR3 DNA reads TGTGCCAGCAAGGCGCTTTCCGGGGAGCAGTACTTC. This gives the protein CASKALSGEQYF.

The CDR3 here is CASSGGSGGPYGYTF. CDR3 sequence (DNA): TGTGCCAGCAGTGGTGGTTCAGGGGGCCCTTATGGCTACACCTTC. The gene calls are TRBV9 and TRBJ1-2, with 8 bases aligning to TRBD1. CDR3 length: 15 residues. J was trimmed by 5 bases and V by 5 bases; bases with no gene match: 11. CDR1 and CDR2 from the germline V gene are SGDLS and YYNGEE.

This clone has only one observation. The rearrangement joins TRBV29-1 to TRBJ1-1, with D hard to call. Deletions cut 7 bases from V and 11 bases from J, with 20 bases between. Germline values: CDR1 SQVTM, CDR2 ANQGSEA. The CDR3 spans 12 residues. The CDR3 coding sequence is TGCAGCGCTACGGTAGGGAGGCTCGACGCTTTCTTT. Translated, it gives CSATVGRLDAFF. The full variable domain, its missing parts supplied by reference TRBV29-1 and TRBJ1-1, is SAVISQKPSRDICQRGTSLTIQCQVDSQVTMMFWYRQQPGQSLTLIATANQGSEATYESGFVIDKFPISRPNLTFSTLTVSNMSPEDSSIYLCSATVGRLDAFFGQGTRLTVV.

This clone appeared a few times. The J gene is TRBJ1-2, the V gene TRBV9; unclear D gene. The CDR3 totals 15 residues. V lost 0 bases and J lost 0, with 9 bases in between. The germline CDR1 and CDR2 sequences are SGDLS and YYNGEE. CDR3 coding DNA: TGTGCCAGCAGCGTAGCTAAGGCGGCTAACTATGGCTACACCTTC. Its translation: CASSVAKAANYGYTF.